This is a list of T cell receptor beta chains from one sample in a study of blood T cell repertoires in COVID-19. The data were produced by immunoSEQ multiplex PCR, yet TCRdb's version contains in-frame clones alone and is incomplete. Among around 190,000 clones listed, 87% were seen once. The source material was PBMCs or T cells enriched from blood (not recorded which). The receptor source for this set is a young man with acute COVID-19. Each CDR3 is given with its conserved first and last residue. D genes are given only for firm matches. The size entry is marked missing in some rows and otherwise reads once, few, many or a size class.

D gene: TRBD1
clone size: NA
V gene: TRBV5-5
J gene: TRBJ2-7
CDR3 DNA: TGTGCCAGCAGCTTGGGGACAGGGACCTACGAGCAGTACTTC
CDR3 protein: CASSLGTGTYEQYF

D gene: TRBD1
clone size: once
V gene: TRBV6-5
J gene: TRBJ1-2
CDR3 DNA: TGTGCCAGCAGGACCGACAGGGCGGGGGGCTACACCTTC
CDR3 protein: CASRTDRAGGYTF

D gene: NA
clone size: few
V gene: TRBV7-9
J gene: TRBJ1-2
CDR3 DNA: TGTGCCAGCAGCCCACCGGGACTCTCCAATGGCTACACCTTC
CDR3 protein: CASSPPGLSNGYTF

D gene: NA
clone size: few
V gene: TRBV27
J gene: TRBJ2-3
CDR3 DNA: TGTGCCAGCAGTTTGGGACTCACAGATACGCAGTATTTT
CDR3 protein: CASSLGLTDTQYF

D gene: TRBD2
clone size: once
V gene: TRBV4-3
J gene: TRBJ2-1
CDR3 DNA: TGCGCCAGCAGCCACATATTTACTCGACTAGCGAACTCCTACAATGAGCAGTTCTTC
CDR3 protein: CASSHIFTRLANSYNEQFF

D gene: NA
clone size: NA
V gene: TRBV20-1
J gene: TRBJ2-7
CDR3 DNA: TGCAGTGCTTCCGGGGTCGGTGCGGCGGACTTC
CDR3 protein: CSASGVGAADF

D gene: TRBD1
clone size: NA
V gene: TRBV12-3/TRBV12-4
J gene: TRBJ1-1
CDR3 DNA: TGTGCCAGCAGTCTAACAGGGGACACTGAAGCTTTCTTT
CDR3 protein: CASSLTGDTEAFF

D gene: NA
clone size: NA
V gene: TRBV7-8
J gene: TRBJ2-7
CDR3 DNA: TGTGCCAGCAGCTTAGCGCTCTGGAGGGGTTCCTACGAGCAGTACTTC
CDR3 protein: CASSLALWRGSYEQYF

D gene: NA
clone size: NA
V gene: TRBV28
J gene: TRBJ1-2
CDR3 DNA: TGTGCCAGCAGTTTCGGCCAGGGCCTTTATGAAGGCTACACCTTC
CDR3 protein: CASSFGQGLYEGYTF

D gene: TRBD1
clone size: NA
V gene: TRBV7-3
J gene: TRBJ2-5
CDR3 DNA: TGTGCCAGACCGGGACAGGGCCAAGAGACCCAGTACTTC
CDR3 protein: CARPGQGQETQYF

D gene: NA
clone size: NA
V gene: TRBV11-2
J gene: TRBJ1-4
CDR3 DNA: TGTGCCAGCAGCTTACCTAGACCCCGTGAAAAACTGTTTTTT
CDR3 protein: CASSLPRPREKLFF

D gene: NA
clone size: once
V gene: TRBV25-1
J gene: TRBJ1-1
CDR3 DNA: TGTGCCAGCAGTGAAATCTCGAACACTGAAGCTTTCTTT
CDR3 protein: CASSEISNTEAFF

D gene: NA
clone size: NA
V gene: TRBV4-1
J gene: TRBJ1-3
CDR3 DNA: TGCGCCAGCAGCCAAGGGGACACAAGGTGGGGAAACACCATATATTTT
CDR3 protein: CASSQGDTRWGNTIYF

D gene: NA
clone size: NA
V gene: TRBV7-3
J gene: TRBJ2-1
CDR3 DNA: TGTGCCAGCAGCTTCGAGGGGACTTCTGGTATGGATGAGCAGTTCTTC
CDR3 protein: CASSFEGTSGMDEQFF

D gene: TRBD1
clone size: NA
V gene: TRBV11-2
J gene: TRBJ2-7
CDR3 DNA: TGTGCCAGCAGCTTAGCGGGACAGGGGACGTACGAGCAGTACTTC
CDR3 protein: CASSLAGQGTYEQYF

D gene: TRBD2
clone size: once
V gene: TRBV7-9
J gene: TRBJ2-1
CDR3 DNA: TGTGCCAGCACCCCGGGGGGATACAATGAGCAGTTCTTC
CDR3 protein: CASTPGGYNEQFF

D gene: NA
clone size: once
V gene: TRBV30
J gene: TRBJ2-3
CDR3 DNA: TGTGCCGGAACAGGGCAGGGCACAGATACGCAGTATTTT
CDR3 protein: CAGTGQGTDTQYF

D gene: TRBD2
clone size: once
V gene: TRBV11-3
J gene: TRBJ2-1
CDR3 DNA: TGTGCCAGCAGCGGGGGACTAGCGAGGTACAATGAGCAGTTCTTC
CDR3 protein: CASSGGLARYNEQFF

D gene: NA
clone size: few
V gene: TRBV13
J gene: TRBJ2-1
CDR3 DNA: TGTGCCAGCAGCCATTTTTCGGAGTTCGACAATGAGCAGTTCTTC
CDR3 protein: CASSHFSEFDNEQFF

D gene: NA
clone size: NA
V gene: TRBV11-2
J gene: TRBJ1-1
CDR3 DNA: TGTGCCAGCAGCCAACTACAGGGATCCTTTGAAGCTTTCTTT
CDR3 protein: CASSQLQGSFEAFF

D gene: TRBD1
clone size: NA
V gene: TRBV6-6
J gene: TRBJ1-1
CDR3 DNA: TGTGCCAGCAGAGACTCAGGGGGCGGTCCTGAAGCTTTCTTT
CDR3 protein: CASRDSGGGPEAFF

D gene: NA
clone size: NA
V gene: TRBV3-1/TRBV3-2
J gene: TRBJ2-7
CDR3 DNA: TGTGCCAGCAGCCGGGACACCCGATCCTACGAGCAGTACTTC
CDR3 protein: CASSRDTRSYEQYF

D gene: TRBD2
clone size: NA
V gene: TRBV11-1
J gene: TRBJ2-3
CDR3 DNA: TGTGCCAGCAGTGCTAGCGGGATCGGAGCAGATACGCAGTATTTT
CDR3 protein: CASSASGIGADTQYF

D gene: TRBD2
clone size: NA
V gene: TRBV29-1
J gene: TRBJ2-5
CDR3 DNA: TGCAGCGTTGATCATGGACTAGCGGGAGGGCAAGAGACCCAGTACTTC
CDR3 protein: CSVDHGLAGGQETQYF

D gene: TRBD1
clone size: NA
V gene: TRBV19
J gene: TRBJ2-2
CDR3 DNA: TGTGCCAGTAGTTCGCTGGACAGGGGGAACGTTAAGAACACCGGGGAGCTGTTTTTT
CDR3 protein: CASSSLDRGNVKNTGELFF

D gene: TRBD2
clone size: NA
V gene: TRBV14
J gene: TRBJ2-2
CDR3 DNA: TGTGCCAGCAGCCAGACGCATAGCGGGAGGACGAACACCGGGGAGCTGTTTTTT
CDR3 protein: CASSQTHSGRTNTGELFF

D gene: TRBD1
clone size: NA
V gene: TRBV4-1
J gene: TRBJ2-7
CDR3 DNA: TGCGCCAGCAGCCCGAGACAGGGCGCCTCCGAGCAGTACTTC
CDR3 protein: CASSPRQGASEQYF

D gene: NA
clone size: NA
V gene: TRBV7-2
J gene: TRBJ2-7
CDR3 DNA: TGTGCCAGCAGCTCTCCGGGGGTCTACGAGCAGTACTTC
CDR3 protein: CASSSPGVYEQYF

D gene: NA
clone size: NA
V gene: TRBV7-9
J gene: TRBJ2-7
CDR3 DNA: TGTGCCAGCAGCTTAGAACAGGGGGGGATCGAGCAGTACTTC
CDR3 protein: CASSLEQGGIEQYF

D gene: TRBD2
clone size: NA
V gene: TRBV27
J gene: TRBJ2-3
CDR3 DNA: TGTGCCAGCAGACTCCAAACCGGGACTAGCGGGGGCCGGGCGCAGTATTTT
CDR3 protein: CASRLQTGTSGGRAQYF

D gene: NA
clone size: NA
V gene: TRBV28
J gene: TRBJ1-6
CDR3 DNA: TGTGCCAGCAGTTTAGGTGGGACAAGAAATTCACCCCTCCACTTT
CDR3 protein: CASSLGGTRNSPLHF

D gene: NA
clone size: NA
V gene: TRBV28
J gene: TRBJ2-7
CDR3 DNA: TGTGCCAGCAGCCACCCCCTACGGACAGCCTACGAGCAGTACTTC
CDR3 protein: CASSHPLRTAYEQYF

D gene: NA
clone size: NA
V gene: TRBV6-1
J gene: TRBJ2-2
CDR3 DNA: TGTGCCAGCAGTGAACGGGTAGAGAACACCGGGGAGCTGTTTTTT
CDR3 protein: CASSERVENTGELFF

D gene: TRBD1
clone size: few
V gene: TRBV28
J gene: TRBJ1-2
CDR3 DNA: TGTGCCAGCAGGATGACAGGGGGCAGGGGCTACACCTTC
CDR3 protein: CASRMTGGRGYTF

D gene: NA
clone size: NA
V gene: TRBV7-9
J gene: TRBJ2-1
CDR3 DNA: TGTGCCAGCAGTCCAAAAGCGGCCGAGGGTTACAATGAGCAGTTCTTC
CDR3 protein: CASSPKAAEGYNEQFF

D gene: TRBD2
clone size: NA
V gene: TRBV25-1
J gene: TRBJ2-7
CDR3 DNA: TGTGCCAGCAGCCCTGGGGCGGGAGCCCAGGCCGAATACGAGCAGTACTTC
CDR3 protein: CASSPGAGAQAEYEQYF